The following is a T cell receptor beta chain sequence with its context. The antigen is unknown. Germline loops: CDR1 SNHLY, CDR2 FYNNEI. The V segment lost 7 bases and the J segment 0 bases; nucleotides outside the gene matches: 17. The CDR3 is made up of 19 amino acids. The source of the sample is a study of T cell repertoires in cytomegalovirus infection. At the level of the study: Evidence of both CMV infection and a matching HLA type came from public TCR beta signatures. Findings of the study overall: Within the response measured ex vivo, HLA-C-restricted CMV-specific TCR beta clonotypes were dominant. There were carriers of CMV plus the relevant HLA, and cumulative public TCR beta family frequency identified them.

TCRdb reprocessed the reads via MiXCR and lists one record per CDR3 protein. Of some 500,000 distinct CDR3 sequences detected, almost 40% appear once; the ten largest clones hold 48%. V usage is TRBV2 and J usage is TRBJ2-1, with 8 bases identical to TRBD2. This TCR was sampled from a human donor in good health (CMV status not recorded). Some clones in this sample may be carry-over from other donors' samples. Sequenced here: cultured PBMCs, sampled from culture after CMV antigen stimulation. CDR3 sequence: CASILGVAGKDSSYNEQFF. CDR3 nucleotides: TGTGCCAGCATCCTCGGGGTAGCGGGAAAGGACAGCTCCTACAATGAGCAGTTCTTC.